This T cell receptor (beta chain) derives from a study of identical twins. General observations from the study: Out-of-frame TCR alpha sharing observed in monozygotic twins exceeded model estimates. Invariant MAIT and iNKT cells are populations that could partly confound zero-insertion analyses.

This clonotype was counted at least ten times. Its cognate antigen is unknown. TCRdb redid the calling of the 5' RACE reads with MiXCR, one entry per CDR3 protein. The data contain 350,000 or so distinct CDR3 sequences, around 12% of them seen just once; the ten biggest clones take up 6% to 9%. This CDR3 has 14 amino acids. V lost 5 bases and J lost 6; bases outside the gene matches: 6. These same records also appear under a second study, on yellow fever vaccine responses in identical twins.

V is TRBV12-3 or TRBV12-4 and J is TRBJ2-3; TRBD2 matches at 9 bases. The sample comprised CD8+ T cells sorted from blood. The source is a woman under 30 in good health. The CDR3 loop reads CASSKSGGRDTQYF. The CDR3 nucleotides are TGTGCCAGCAGTAAAAGCGGGGGGCGCGATACGCAGTATTTT.